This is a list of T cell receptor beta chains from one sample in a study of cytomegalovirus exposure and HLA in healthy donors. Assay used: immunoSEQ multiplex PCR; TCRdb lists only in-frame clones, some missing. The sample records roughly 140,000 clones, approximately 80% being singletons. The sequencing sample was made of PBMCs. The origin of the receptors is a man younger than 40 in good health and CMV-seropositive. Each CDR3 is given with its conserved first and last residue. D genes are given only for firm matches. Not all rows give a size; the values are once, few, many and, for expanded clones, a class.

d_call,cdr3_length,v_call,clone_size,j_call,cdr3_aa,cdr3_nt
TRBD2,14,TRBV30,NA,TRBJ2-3,CAWSGGGFWDTQYF,TGTGCCTGGAGTGGGGGGGGTTTTTGGGATACGCAGTATTTT
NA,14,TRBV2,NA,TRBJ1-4,CASSAGGINEKLFF,TGTGCCAGCAGCGCCGGGGGGATTAATGAAAAACTGTTTTTT
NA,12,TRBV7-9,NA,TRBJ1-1,CASSLPSGEAFF,TGTGCCAGCAGCTTACCCAGTGGTGAAGCTTTCTTT
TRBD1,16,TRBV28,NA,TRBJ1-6,CASRSRWTGRNSPLHF,TGTGCCAGCAGATCTCGTTGGACAGGGAGGAATTCACCCCTCCACTTT
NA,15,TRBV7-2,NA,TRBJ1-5,CANSLSQGGNQPQHF,TGTGCCAACAGCTTATCTCAGGGTGGCAATCAGCCCCAGCATTTT
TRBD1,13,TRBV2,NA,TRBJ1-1,CASSWTGNTEAFF,TGTGCCAGCAGTTGGACAGGGAACACTGAAGCTTTCTTT
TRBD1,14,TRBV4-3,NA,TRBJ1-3,CASSRQGWGNTIYF,TGCGCCAGCAGCCGACAGGGCTGGGGAAACACCATATATTTT
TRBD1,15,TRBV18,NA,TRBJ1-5,CASSPSTGGFQPQHF,TGTGCCAGCTCACCAAGCACAGGGGGTTTTCAGCCCCAGCATTTT
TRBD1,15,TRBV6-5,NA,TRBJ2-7,CASSRGTAYLEEQYF,TGTGCCAGCAGTAGAGGGACAGCCTACCTTGAGGAGCAGTACTTC
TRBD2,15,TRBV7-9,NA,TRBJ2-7,CASQGWGEGRNEQYF,TGTGCCAGCCAAGGCTGGGGGGAGGGGAGGAACGAGCAGTACTTC
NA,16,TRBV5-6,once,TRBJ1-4,CASSYRQMQTNEKLFF,TGTGCCAGCAGCTACCGACAGATGCAGACTAATGAAAAACTGTTTTTT
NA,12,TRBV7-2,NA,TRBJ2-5,CASSLARDLEYF,TGTGCCAGCAGCCTCGCGAGGGACTTAGAGTACTTC
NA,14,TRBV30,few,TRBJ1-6,CAWSSRGYNSPLHF,TGTGCCTGGAGTTCGCGGGGCTATAATTCACCCCTCCACTTT
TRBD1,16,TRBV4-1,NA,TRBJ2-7,CASSQLPGQGLYEQYF,TGCGCCAGCAGCCAACTTCCGGGACAGGGTCTCTACGAGCAGTACTTC
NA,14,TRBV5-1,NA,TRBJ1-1,CASSLAGSGTEAFF,TGCGCCAGCAGCTTGGCTGGCAGCGGCACTGAAGCTTTCTTT
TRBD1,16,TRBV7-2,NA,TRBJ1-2,CASSPARGTGGYGYTF,TGTGCCAGCAGCCCCGCGAGAGGGACAGGGGGCTATGGCTACACCTTC
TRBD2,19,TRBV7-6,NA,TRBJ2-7,CASSPSPGTSGSRAYEQYF,TGTGCCAGCAGCCCAAGTCCCGGGACTAGCGGGAGTCGCGCCTACGAGCAGTACTTC
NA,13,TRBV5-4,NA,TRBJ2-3,CASSLESLDTQYF,TGTGCCAGCAGCTTGGAGAGTCTCGATACGCAGTATTTT
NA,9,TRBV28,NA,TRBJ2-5,CAKGLSGYF,TGTGCCAAAGGACTTTCAGGGTACTTC
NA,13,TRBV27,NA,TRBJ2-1,CASRLDTDNEQFF,TGTGCCAGCAGGCTGGACACCGATAATGAGCAGTTCTTC
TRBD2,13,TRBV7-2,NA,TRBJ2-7,CASSRDYPYEQYF,TGTGCCAGCAGCCGGGACTATCCCTACGAGCAGTACTTC
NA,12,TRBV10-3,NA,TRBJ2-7,CAIRATGNEQYF,TGTGCCATCCGGGCCACAGGGAACGAGCAGTACTTC
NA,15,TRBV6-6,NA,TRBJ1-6,CASSLTVDFNSPLHF,TGTGCCAGCAGTTTGACGGTTGACTTTAATTCACCCCTCCACTTT
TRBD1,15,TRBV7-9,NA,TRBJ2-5,CASSLARGPQETQYF,TGTGCCAGCAGCTTAGCCAGGGGGCCTCAAGAGACCCAGTACTTC
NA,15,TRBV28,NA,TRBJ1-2,CASSPLGGKPIGYTF,TGTGCCAGCAGTCCCCTCGGGGGGAAACCTATCGGCTACACCTTC
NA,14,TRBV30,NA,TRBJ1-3,CAWSVGHPGNTIYF,TGTGCCTGGAGTGTAGGACACCCTGGAAACACCATATATTTT
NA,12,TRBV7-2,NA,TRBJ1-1,CASSSPTPGAFF,TGTGCCAGCAGCTCTCCGACCCCAGGAGCTTTCTTT
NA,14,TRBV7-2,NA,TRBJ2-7,CASSSRGSSYEQYF,TGTGCCAGCAGCTCAAGGGGGAGCTCCTACGAGCAGTACTTC
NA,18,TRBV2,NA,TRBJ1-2,CASSEWGGWDKENYGYTF,TGTGCCAGCAGTGAATGGGGAGGGTGGGATAAGGAAAACTATGGCTACACCTTC
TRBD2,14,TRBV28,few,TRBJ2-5,CASSTSGGAETQYF,TGTGCCAGCAGCACCAGCGGGGGGGCGGAGACCCAGTACTTC
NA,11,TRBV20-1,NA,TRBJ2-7,CSARVVYEQYF,TGCAGTGCTCGCGTCGTGTACGAGCAGTACTTC
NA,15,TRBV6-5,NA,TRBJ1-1,CASSYSARMNTEAFF,TGTGCCAGCAGTTACTCGGCCAGGATGAACACTGAAGCTTTCTTT
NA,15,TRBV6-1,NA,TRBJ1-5,CASSEVGVGNQPQHF,TGTGCCAGCAGTGAAGTAGGGGTTGGCAATCAGCCCCAGCATTTT